This T cell receptor beta chain was found in a study of CD8 T cells in Susac syndrome. The germline V and J ends were trimmed by 3 bases and 7 bases, with 12 bases remaining between them. The germline V gene encodes CDR1 SQVTM and CDR2 ANQGSEA. There are 12 residues in the CDR3. RNA in amounts of about 0.5 to 1 ug was reverse transcribed with random hexamers. It was immunoSEQ multiplex PCR that amplified TCR beta CDR3 across 54 Vbeta and 13 Jbeta. MiXCR, run by TCRdb on the immunoSEQ multiplex PCR reads, gives a single entry per CDR3 protein. The sample lists under 300,000 distinct CDR3 sequences, 90% to 97% occurring once. Isolation of CD8+ and CD4+ T cells was performed negatively, whereas enrichment of TEMRA cells was done by FACS.

The sample consisted of CD4+ T cells from PBMCs. V and J are TRBV29-1 and TRBJ1-2; the D is unclear. This receptor was identified in a human donor with Susac syndrome. CDR3 residues: CSVDVWGSGYTF. The CDR3 DNA reads as TGCAGCGTTGATGTGTGGGGTTCTGGCTACACCTTC.